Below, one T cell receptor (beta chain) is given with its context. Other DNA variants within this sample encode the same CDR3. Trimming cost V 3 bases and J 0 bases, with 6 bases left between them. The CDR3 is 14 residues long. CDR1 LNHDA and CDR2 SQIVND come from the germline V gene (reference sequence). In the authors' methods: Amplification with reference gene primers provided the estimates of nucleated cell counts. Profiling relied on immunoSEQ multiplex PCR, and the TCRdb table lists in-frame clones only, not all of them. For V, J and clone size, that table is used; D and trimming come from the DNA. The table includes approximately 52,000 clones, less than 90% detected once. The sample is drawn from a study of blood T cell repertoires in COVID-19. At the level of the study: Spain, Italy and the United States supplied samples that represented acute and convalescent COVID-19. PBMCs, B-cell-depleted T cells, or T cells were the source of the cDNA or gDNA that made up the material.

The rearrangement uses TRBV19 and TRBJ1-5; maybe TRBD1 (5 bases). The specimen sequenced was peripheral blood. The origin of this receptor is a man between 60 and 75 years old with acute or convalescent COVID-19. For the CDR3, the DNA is TGTGCCAGTAGTATTCAGGGTAGCAATCAGCCCCAGCATTTT. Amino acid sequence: CASSIQGSNQPQHF.